The entry that follows covers one T cell receptor beta chain sequence. The sample belongs to a study of cytomegalovirus exposure and HLA in healthy donors. Trimming stripped 4 bases from V and 9 bases from J, with 13 bases between. The CDR3 spans 13 residues. Germline CDR1 is SGHTA and CDR2 is FQGNSA. The primer mix had 60 Vbeta and 13 Jbeta primers. The protocol was immunoSEQ multiplex PCR, while the TCRdb copy is restricted to in-frame clones and leaves out a portion. Of 200,000 to 300,000 clones listed, approximately 85% are singletons. Material for sequencing was PBMCs. The origin of this receptor is a woman in her thirties or forties in good health and CMV-seropositive. This chain links TRBV7-2 with TRBJ2-1; a possible D gene is TRBD1 (6 bases). The CDR3: CASSYQRGGEQFF. The CDR3, as DNA: TGTGCCAGCAGCTACCAAAGAGGGGGTGAGCAGTTCTTC.